This T cell receptor beta chain was recovered during a study of blood T cell repertoires in COVID-19. About the study: Acute-phase and convalescent COVID-19 samples originated in the United States, Italy and Spain.

The CDR3 extends over 15 amino acids. In germline, CDR1 is MNHEY, CDR2 SMNVEV (reference sequence). The junction had 7 bases not matched to a gene; V was cut back by 2 bases and J by 4 bases. Measured with immunoSEQ multiplex PCR; TCRdb has only the in-frame clones, and not every one. The sample includes about 69,000 clones, around 79% seen only once; the top ten take approximately 15%. V usage is TRBV27 and J usage is TRBJ1-1, with 7 bases identical to TRBD1. Sequenced input: peripheral blood. This clonotype was sampled from a man aged 55 to 70 with acute or convalescent COVID-19. CDR3 residues: CASSLMTGLGTEAFF. DNA for the CDR3: TGTGCCAGCAGTTTAATGACAGGGTTGGGCACTGAAGCTTTCTTT.